The 32 T cell receptor beta chains below were found in one sample sequenced in a study of blood T cell repertoires in COVID-19. Assay used: immunoSEQ multiplex PCR; TCRdb lists only in-frame clones, some missing. Here the sample spans some 220,000 clones, just under 85% being singletons. Input material: peripheral blood. The source is a woman in her sixties with active or convalescent COVID-19.

The chain uses TRBV3-1 (or the pseudogene TRBV3-2) and TRBJ2-1; 7 bases fit TRBD1. V gave up 5 bases and J gave up 1 base; unmatched junction bases: 5. The CDR3 covers 15 residues. In germline, CDR1 is LGHDT, CDR2 YNNKEL (reference sequence). For the CDR3, the DNA is TGTGCCAGCAGCGACGACAGGGATTCCTACAATGAGCAGTTCTTC. Its translation is CASSDDRDSYNEQFF.

This clone was recorded a few times. The chain carries TRBV2 and TRBJ2-2; D is possibly TRBD2 (6 bases). CDR1 SNHLY and CDR2 FYNNEI come from the germline V gene. This CDR3 comprises 14 residues. Trimming removed 3 bases from V and 6 bases from J, with 11 bases in between. The CDR3 spells CASSEQRLAGELFF. Here the CDR3 DNA reads TGTGCCAGCAGTGAGCAGAGACTAGCCGGGGAGCTGTTTTTT.

The chain combines TRBV5-4 with TRBJ1-1; unclear D gene. There are 13 residues in the CDR3. V was trimmed by 0 bases and J by 10 bases, leaving 13 bases between them. Germline CDR1 and CDR2: SGHNT and YYREEE (reference sequence). The CDR3 DNA reads as TGTGCCAGCAGCTTGGACAGTCCCAGCGGAGCTTTCTTT. Amino acid sequence: CASSLDSPSGAFF.

This clone is medium-sized (0.01 to 0.1%) within its sample. The rearrangement uses TRBV7-2 and TRBJ1-1; perhaps TRBD1 as D (5 bases). The CDR3 runs 13 residues. Germline CDR1 is SGHTA and CDR2 is FQGNSA. V was shortened by 2 bases and J by 4 bases, with 8 bases between the two germline ends. The CDR3 sequence: CASSLSGGTEAFF. In DNA, the CDR3 is TGTGCCAGCAGCTTATCCGGGGGCACTGAAGCTTTCTTT.

The gene calls are TRBV10-3 and TRBJ1-4; perhaps TRBD1 as D (6 bases). V lost 3 bases to trimming and J lost 8 bases, with 13 bases between them. The CDR3 is made up of 14 amino acids. CDR1 is ENHRY and CDR2 is SYGVKD in the germline V gene. DNA of the CDR3: TGTGCCATCAGTGACGGGGGGGGCCGGGAAAAACTGTTTTTT. It yields the protein CAISDGGGREKLFF.

For the CDR3, the DNA is TGTGCCAGCAGCCAAGCAAGCGCCTCCTACAATGAGCAGTTCTTC. As protein: CASSQASASYNEQFF. The J gene is TRBJ2-1, the V gene TRBV3-1 (or the pseudogene TRBV3-2); no clear D. The CDR3 runs to 15 residues. Trimming pared 1 base from V and 0 bases from J, leaving 7 bases between. Germline V gene data show CDR1 as LGHDT and CDR2 as YNNKEL (reference sequence).

V and J are TRBV28 and TRBJ1-2; 7 bases agree with TRBD1. This CDR3 spans 15 amino acids. Germline CDR1 MDHEN, CDR2 SYDVKM. Trimming removed 6 bases from V and 3 bases from J; junction bases left unmatched: 10. CDR3: CASRVPGGSDYGYTF. The CDR3 bases are TGTGCCAGCAGAGTACCAGGGGGATCGGACTATGGCTACACCTTC.

The V and J genes are TRBV4-1 and TRBJ1-5; no reliable D call. The CDR3 has 17 residues. Trimming shortened V by 0 bases and J by 1 base, and 13 bases separated the two germline ends. Germline lookup yields CDR1 MGHRA and CDR2 YSYEKL. DNA for the CDR3: TGCGCCAGCAGCCAAGAGGGCCACCCGGTGAGCAATCAGCCCCAGCATTTT. It codes for CASSQEGHPVSNQPQHF.

This clone was seen just once. The V gene is TRBV4-1, the J gene TRBJ2-1; 11 bases are a match to TRBD2. J was trimmed by 9 bases and V by 0 bases; bases with no gene match: 16. The CDR3 runs to 19 residues. Per germline, CDR1 MGHRA and CDR2 YSYEKL. The CDR3 DNA sequence: TGCGCCAGCAGCCAAGATTTCTGGCCGCCCATAGCGGGGGGGCTTGAGCAGTTCTTC. Amino acids: CASSQDFWPPIAGGLEQFF.

The chain joins TRBV7-9 to TRBJ2-3; no definite D call. CDR1 and CDR2 from the germline V gene are SEHNR and FQNEAQ (reference sequence). The CDR3 runs 14 residues. The germline V and J ends were trimmed by 1 base and 0 bases, with 5 bases remaining between them. In DNA form, the CDR3 reads TGTGCCAGCAGCTTAGATGAGAGCACAGATACGCAGTATTTT. Its protein product is CASSLDESTDTQYF.

The sample holds many counts of this clone. The chain is built from TRBV19 and TRBJ2-6; D might be TRBD2 (7 bases). V lost 5 bases and J 0 bases, leaving 14 bases between the germline ends. CDR1 LNHDA and CDR2 SQIVND come from the germline V gene (reference sequence). This CDR3 contains 17 residues. The CDR3: CASSPWGGGSGANVLTF. CDR3 in DNA: TGTGCCAGTAGTCCTTGGGGAGGGGGCTCTGGGGCCAACGTCCTGACTTTC.

The V call is TRBV29-1, the J call TRBJ2-1, with 7 nucleotides matching TRBD1. Germline CDR1 reads SQVTM; CDR2 reads ANQGSEA. The CDR3 runs to 13 residues. V was pared by 6 bases and J by 4 bases, with 6 bases of the junction left unmatched. In DNA, the CDR3 is TGCAGCGTCGGGACAGTTCCTTACAATGAGCAGTTCTTC. This translates into CSVGTVPYNEQFF.

V usage is TRBV27 and J usage is TRBJ2-1; 7 bases line up with TRBD2. The germline CDR1 and CDR2 sequences are MNHEY and SMNVEV (reference sequence). V gave up 6 bases and J gave up 4 bases; unmatched junction bases: 9. The CDR3 length is 15 residues. CDR3 nucleotides: TGTGCCAGCAGGGTTAGCTCGGGGGGATACAATGAGCAGTTCTTC. Residues: CASRVSSGGYNEQFF.

The V call is TRBV25-1, the J call TRBJ2-7; D is possibly TRBD1 (6 bases). This CDR3 contains 11 residues. V shed 8 bases and J shed 5 bases, with 10 bases lying between them. Germline CDR1 is MGHDK and CDR2 is SYGVNS. CDR3 nucleotide sequence: TGTGCCAGCCGAGGGACACACGAGCAGTACTTC. Encoded protein: CASRGTHEQYF.

This clone was seen a few times. The chain carries TRBV12-3 or TRBV12-4 and TRBJ1-5, with D unresolved. The CDR3 contains 13 residues. V was cut by 5 bases and J by 2 bases, with 7 bases left in between. CDR3 bases: TGTGCCAGCAGTCGAGGAGGCAATCAGCCCCAGCATTTT. Protein: CASSRGGNQPQHF.

CDR3: CAWSRGDAWANVLTF. As DNA, the CDR3 is TGTGCCTGGAGTCGGGGGGACGCGTGGGCCAACGTCCTGACTTTC. The chain recombines TRBV30 with TRBJ2-6; 7 bases match TRBD2. The CDR3 totals 15 residues. CDR1 and CDR2 from the germline V gene are GTSNPN and SVGIG (reference sequence). Losses at the gene ends were 2 bases for V and 5 bases for J; bases not matched to a gene: 6.

This clone was counted between two and nine times. This sequence joins TRBV11-2 and TRBJ2-1; the match to TRBD2 covers 7 bases. Per the germline V gene, CDR1 is SGHAT and CDR2 is FQNNGV. Losses at the gene ends were 5 bases for V and 0 bases for J; bases not matched to a gene: 10. CDR3 size: 17 residues. The CDR3 DNA sequence: TGTGCCAGCAGCCCTACCCCCCTAGCGGTCTCCTACAATGAGCAGTTCTTC. Amino acids: CASSPTPLAVSYNEQFF.

The chain employs TRBV7-9 and TRBJ2-5; possible D gene TRBD1, 5 bases. V gave up 1 base and J gave up 5 bases, with 8 bases separating them. Germline V lookup: CDR1 SEHNR, CDR2 FQNEAQ (reference sequence). CDR3 length: 13 residues. CDR3 sequence (DNA): TGTGCCAGCAGCTTAGGGGGCCGGGAGACCCAGTACTTC. Translation: CASSLGGRETQYF.

The J gene is TRBJ2-2, the V gene TRBV7-6; unclear D gene. CDR3 size: 11 residues. V was shortened by 5 bases and J by 9 bases, with 7 bases between the two germline ends. Per the germline V gene, CDR1 is SGHVS and CDR2 is FNYEAQ. DNA of the CDR3: TGTGCCAGCAGCCTTCAGTGGGAGCTGTTTTTT. Translation gives CASSLQWELFF.

This chain uses TRBV7-9 with TRBJ2-5; D perhaps matches TRBD1 (7 bases). The length of the CDR3 is 14 residues. The germline CDR1 and CDR2 sequences are SEHNR and FQNEAQ (reference sequence). V shed 4 bases and J shed 5 bases, with 14 bases lying between them. CDR3 sequence (DNA): TGTGCCAGCAGCTCCATGACAGGGAGGGAGACCCAGTACTTC. Amino acids: CASSSMTGRETQYF.

The chain links TRBV6-5 to TRBJ1-1; 7 positions agree with TRBD1. The CDR3 length is 13 residues. Germline lookup yields CDR1 MNHEY and CDR2 SVGAGI. V lost 6 bases and J lost 5; bases outside the gene matches: 6. CDR3 in DNA: TGTGCCAGCAGGCGACAGGGTAAGACTGAAGCTTTCTTT. Translated: CASRRQGKTEAFF.

The chain uses TRBV27 and TRBJ1-1; maybe TRBD1 (6 bases). The CDR3 spans 17 residues. The V end was cut by 2 bases, the J end by 4 bases, with 20 bases between. The germline gives CDR1 MNHEY, CDR2 SMNVEV (reference sequence). CDR3 sequence reads: CASSLLSDGGRGTEAFF. The CDR3 region has the DNA TGTGCCAGCAGTTTACTCAGCGACGGCGGCAGGGGCACTGAAGCTTTCTTT.

The CDR3 protein is CAIKIGTPENTQYF. The CDR3 DNA reads TGTGCCATCAAGATAGGGACTCCCGAAAATACGCAGTATTTT. This sequence joins TRBV10-3 and TRBJ2-3; tentative D call: TRBD2 (6 bases). V was shortened by 7 bases and J by 7 bases, with 18 bases between the two germline ends. The CDR3 has 14 residues. Germline CDR1 is ENHRY and CDR2 is SYGVKD.

This clone was picked up one time. The chain recombines TRBV10-3 with TRBJ1-1; TRBD1 is a possible D gene (5 bases). The CDR3 consists of 14 residues. Trimming took 11 bases from V and 3 from J, leaving 19 bases between them. Looked up from germline, CDR1 is ENHRY and CDR2 is SYGVKD. The CDR3 sequence: CAAGTPELDTEAFF. The CDR3 region has the DNA TGTGCCGCAGGGACTCCCGAGCTGGACACTGAAGCTTTCTTT.

CDR3 nucleotides: TGTGCCAGCAGCCAAGTGACTAGCGGGCGCCAAGAGACCCAGTACTTC. Its translation: CASSQVTSGRQETQYF. The chain has TRBV4-2 and TRBJ2-5, with TRBD2 matching over 10 bases. Germline V gives CDR1 LGHNA, CDR2 YNFKEQ. V was pared by 1 base and J by 1 base, with 3 bases of the junction left unmatched. This CDR3 region has 16 residues.

V gene TRBV6-6 combines with J gene TRBJ2-3, with D possibly TRBD2 on 6 matching bases. The germline CDR1 and CDR2 sequences are MNHNY and SVGAGI (reference sequence). The CDR3 is made up of 16 amino acids. V was clipped by 6 bases and J by 5 bases, with 21 bases between them. CDR3 coding DNA: TGTGCCAGCAGCACGGAACGGGGACTTGACTTAGATACGCAGTATTTT. Translated, it gives CASSTERGLDLDTQYF.

The chain links TRBV4-2 to TRBJ2-7; TRBD1 agrees at 11 bases. Trimming removed 4 bases from V and 2 bases from J; junction bases left unmatched: 7. CDR1 and CDR2 (germline): LGHNA, YNFKEQ. The CDR3 is 16 amino acids. The CDR3 sequence is CASSLSSGQGAYEQYF. As DNA, the CDR3 is TGTGCCAGCAGCCTCTCATCGGGACAGGGGGCCTACGAGCAGTACTTC.

V and J are TRBV6-5 and TRBJ2-1, with 8 nucleotides matching TRBD2. J was trimmed by 9 bases and V by 7 bases; bases with no gene match: 11. Germline loops: CDR1 MNHEY, CDR2 SVGAGI. The CDR3 contains 14 residues. This chain's CDR3 is CASTPPGGAGEQFF. The DNA for the CDR3 is TGTGCCAGCACCCCACCCGGGGGGGCCGGTGAGCAGTTCTTC.

This chain connects TRBV7-2 to TRBJ2-7; possibly TRBD2 for D (6 bases). The CDR3 length is 13 residues. Per the germline V gene, CDR1 is SGHTA and CDR2 is FQGNSA. Trimming removed 5 bases at V and 3 bases at J, with 11 bases between. The CDR3 loop is CASSKWGDYEQYF. CDR3 coding DNA: TGTGCCAGCAGCAAATGGGGGGACTACGAGCAGTACTTC. Based on the CDR3 plus reference TRBV7-2 and TRBJ2-7, the full variable domain is GAGVSQSPSNKVTEKGKDVELRCDPISGHTALYWYRQSLGQGLEFLIYFQGNSAPDKSGLPSDRFSAERTGGSVSTLTIQRTQQEDSAVYLCASSKWGDYEQYFGPGTRLTVT.

The chain uses TRBV29-1 and TRBJ2-3; 16 bases line up with TRBD2. CDR3 length: 14 residues. CDR1 is SQVTM, CDR2 ANQGSEA, per germline. V dropped 6 bases and J dropped 4; count of bases not matched to a gene: 1. This chain's CDR3 is CSVGTSGRADTQYF. The DNA for the CDR3 is TGCAGCGTGGGGACTAGCGGGAGGGCAGATACGCAGTATTTT.

The V gene is TRBV19, the J gene TRBJ1-6, with no clear D. The CDR3 covers 15 residues. Looked up from germline, CDR1 is LNHDA and CDR2 is SQIVND (reference sequence). V lost 1 base and J 10 bases, leaving 14 bases between the germline ends. The CDR3 sequence is CASSIVTDSPSPLHF. The CDR3 DNA reads TGTGCCAGTAGTATAGTAACGGATAGCCCCTCACCCCTCCACTTT.

J is TRBJ1-4 and V is TRBV6-5; 10 positions agree with TRBD1. The CDR3 sequence is 16 residues long. The V segment lost 2 bases and the J segment 0 bases; nucleotides outside the gene matches: 0. Per the germline V gene, CDR1 is MNHEY and CDR2 is SVGAGI. CDR3 residues: CASSYGTGATNEKLFF. The CDR3 DNA follows: TGTGCCAGCAGTTACGGGACAGGGGCAACTAATGAAAAACTGTTTTTT.